The clone carrying this T cell receptor beta chain appeared a single time. Its antigen remains unidentified. The CDR3 runs to 12 residues. Trimming removed 7 bases at V and 6 bases at J, with 12 bases between. Germline V CDR1 and CDR2: ENHRY, SYGVKD. The sample is drawn from a study of cytomegalovirus exposure and HLA in healthy donors. Overall study results and limits: Accurate predictions that matched the HLA-A and HLA-B alleles of most subjects were reportedly made from TCR beta sequences. Within a later analysis, the majority of CMV-associated TCR beta chains appeared HLA-restricted.

It was with 60 Vbeta and 13 Jbeta primers that the PCR ran. Here immunoSEQ multiplex PCR was the method, and the copy in TCRdb shows in-frame clones only, minus some. The sample has fewer than 200,000 clones, roughly 88% seen once; the top ten hold more than 0.95%. This sequence joins TRBV10-3 and TRBJ1-2; a possible D gene is TRBD1 (6 bases). The sequencing input was PBMCs. The origin of this receptor is a girl under 10 years old in good health and CMV-seropositive. CDR3 residues: CAITSNRDGYTF. DNA of the CDR3: TGTGCCATCACCTCCAACAGGGATGGCTACACCTTC.